Presented here are 7 T cell receptor beta chains from one specimen sequenced in a study of T cells in localized non-small cell lung cancer. Profiling relied on immunoSEQ multiplex PCR, and the TCRdb table lists in-frame clones only, not all of them. The table includes some 130,000 clones, 89% detected once. Sample: peripheral blood, taken before any cancer treatment. The receptors come from an older female donor with stage I lung adenocarcinoma.

The rearrangement uses TRBV19 and TRBJ2-2; TRBD2 might be the D (5 bases). Germline V gives CDR1 LNHDA, CDR2 SQIVND (reference sequence). The CDR3 is 14 residues long. The V end lost 6 bases, the J end lost 7 bases, and 15 bases lay between the germline ends. The CDR3: CASSELLGLGELFF. The CDR3 DNA follows: TGTGCCAGTAGCGAATTACTAGGCCTCGGGGAGCTGTTTTTT.

This sequence joins TRBV19 and TRBJ2-1; 10 bases line up with TRBD2. Germline V CDR1 and CDR2: LNHDA, SQIVND (reference sequence). This CDR3 region has 15 residues. J lost 5 bases, V lost 3 bases, and 4 bases had no gene match. The CDR3 bases are TGTGCCAGTAGTATCGGCCTAGCGGGAGACAATGAGCAGTTCTTC. Translating gives CASSIGLAGDNEQFF.

This clone was seen once. This rearrangement joins TRBV15 to TRBJ1-1; no definite D call. CDR1 is LNHNV and CDR2 is YYDKDF in the germline V gene (reference sequence). The length of the CDR3 is 13 residues. V dropped 5 bases and J dropped 1 base, with 8 bases sitting between them. CDR3 DNA sequence: TGTGCCACCAGCCCTGGGCCGAACACTGAAGCTTTCTTT. Amino acids: CATSPGPNTEAFF.

The rearrangement uses TRBV19 and TRBJ1-2, with no clear D. This CDR3 spans 13 amino acids. V was shortened by 5 bases and J by 3 bases, with 10 bases between the two germline ends. Germline loops: CDR1 LNHDA, CDR2 SQIVND (reference sequence). CDR3 in amino acids: CASSPDGDYGYTF. As DNA, the CDR3 is TGTGCCAGTAGTCCCGATGGGGACTATGGCTACACCTTC.

The rearrangement links TRBV20-1 to TRBJ1-2; no reliable D call. The ends were cut back, 4 bases at V and 0 bases at J, with 3 bases in the middle. Looked up from germline, CDR1 is DFQATT and CDR2 is SNEGSKA (reference sequence). This CDR3 region has 11 residues. CDR3 residues: CSATTNYGYTF. The CDR3 DNA follows: TGCAGTGCTACGACTAACTATGGCTACACCTTC.

V usage is TRBV7-2 and J usage is TRBJ2-3; a possible D gene is TRBD2 (6 bases). Germline V gene data show CDR1 as SGHTA and CDR2 as FQGNSA. The V gene lost 1 base and the J gene lost 5 bases, with 10 bases spanning the gap. The CDR3 covers 14 residues. CDR3: CASSLELAKDTQYF. CDR3 DNA: TGTGCCAGCAGCTTAGAACTAGCCAAAGATACGCAGTATTTT.

The chain links TRBV7-8 to TRBJ2-7; D perhaps matches TRBD2 (6 bases). Trimming cost V 1 base and J 6 bases, with 10 bases left between them. The CDR3 is 13 amino acids. Germline V gene lookup returns CDR1 SGHVS and CDR2 FQNEAQ. CDR3 sequence reads: CASSLDGGLEQYF. The DNA of the CDR3 is TGTGCCAGCAGCTTAGACGGAGGGCTCGAGCAGTACTTC.